A selection of T cell receptor beta chains follows, all from one sample in a study of blood T cell repertoires in COVID-19. Sequencing used immunoSEQ multiplex PCR; TCRdb keeps in-frame clones, though not all of them. This table holds 250,000 to 300,000 clones, around 86% found once. Input material: PBMCs or T cells enriched from blood (not recorded which). The receptor set was obtained from a man younger than 30 who had recovered from COVID-19. CDR3s include the opening cysteine and the closing phenylalanine or tryptophan. Fields, in order: V gene, clone size, J gene, CDR3 length, D gene, CDR3 protein, CDR3 DNA. The D gene is left open where the match is weak. Size tells how often a clone was seen (once, few, many) or the class of an expanded clone, and some rows leave it out.

v_gene: TRBV7-2
abundance: .
j_gene: TRBJ1-2
len: 15
d_gene: .
CDR3aa: CASSLGQGPNYGYTF
CDR3nt: TGTGCCAGCAGCTTAGGTCAGGGGCCGAACTATGGCTACACCTTC

v_gene: TRBV5-6
abundance: .
j_gene: TRBJ2-5
len: 13
d_gene: .
CDR3aa: CASSGAPTETQYF
CDR3nt: TGTGCCAGCAGCGGGGCTCCAACGGAGACCCAGTACTTC

v_gene: TRBV7-2
abundance: .
j_gene: TRBJ1-5
len: 15
d_gene: .
CDR3aa: CASTPGEIGNQPQHF
CDR3nt: TGTGCCAGCACCCCTGGGGAGATAGGCAATCAGCCCCAGCATTTT

v_gene: TRBV5-6
abundance: .
j_gene: TRBJ1-2
len: 15
d_gene: TRBD1
CDR3aa: CASSGRQGRGYGYTF
CDR3nt: TGTGCCAGCAGCGGAAGACAGGGGAGGGGCTATGGCTACACCTTC

v_gene: TRBV10-1
abundance: .
j_gene: TRBJ2-7
len: 14
d_gene: TRBD1
CDR3aa: CASKVQGFPYEQYF
CDR3nt: TGCGCCAGCAAGGTACAGGGGTTTCCCTACGAGCAGTACTTC

v_gene: TRBV10-3
abundance: once
j_gene: TRBJ2-3
len: 13
d_gene: TRBD2
CDR3aa: CASQRGDTDTQYF
CDR3nt: TGTGCCAGCCAGCGGGGAGACACAGATACGCAGTATTTT

v_gene: TRBV10-3
abundance: .
j_gene: TRBJ1-1
len: 15
d_gene: .
CDR3aa: CAISDPGRANTEAFF
CDR3nt: TGTGCCATCAGTGACCCGGGAAGGGCAAACACTGAAGCTTTCTTT

v_gene: TRBV18
abundance: .
j_gene: TRBJ2-7
len: 16
d_gene: .
CDR3aa: CASSSTSRGVGYEQYF
CDR3nt: TGTGCCAGCTCATCGACTAGCAGGGGCGTTGGGTACGAGCAGTACTTC

v_gene: TRBV2
abundance: .
j_gene: TRBJ2-6
len: 20
d_gene: TRBD1
CDR3aa: CASSPPTRDRAVGGANVLTF
CDR3nt: TGTGCCAGCAGCCCCCCAACCCGGGACAGGGCAGTCGGTGGGGCCAACGTCCTGACTTTC

v_gene: TRBV6-6
abundance: once
j_gene: TRBJ1-1
len: 16
d_gene: TRBD1
CDR3aa: CASSRQGVGLNTEAFF
CDR3nt: TGTGCCAGCAGTCGACAGGGGGTGGGGTTGAACACTGAAGCTTTCTTT

v_gene: TRBV7-9
abundance: .
j_gene: TRBJ2-2
len: 15
d_gene: .
CDR3aa: CASSLAGGLSGELFF
CDR3nt: TGTGCCAGCAGCTTAGCGGGGGGGCTCTCCGGGGAGCTGTTTTTT

v_gene: TRBV27
abundance: .
j_gene: TRBJ2-7
len: 15
d_gene: .
CDR3aa: CASSPLGGAIYEQYF
CDR3nt: TGTGCCAGCAGTCCCCTTGGAGGAGCGATCTACGAGCAGTACTTC

v_gene: TRBV11-2
abundance: .
j_gene: TRBJ1-4
len: 15
d_gene: .
CDR3aa: CASSLQGPRNEKLFF
CDR3nt: TGTGCCAGCAGCTTACAGGGGCCTCGAAATGAAAAACTGTTTTTT

v_gene: TRBV28
abundance: .
j_gene: TRBJ1-1
len: 12
d_gene: .
CDR3aa: CASNSLTTEAFF
CDR3nt: TGTGCCAGCAACTCGCTAACCACTGAAGCTTTCTTT

v_gene: TRBV5-6
abundance: once
j_gene: TRBJ2-3
len: 16
d_gene: TRBD2
CDR3aa: CASSGRLAENTDTQYF
CDR3nt: TGTGCCAGCAGCGGGAGGCTAGCGGAGAACACAGATACGCAGTATTTT

v_gene: TRBV18
abundance: .
j_gene: TRBJ2-3
len: 16
d_gene: .
CDR3aa: CASSPVLQATTDTQYF
CDR3nt: TGTGCCAGCTCACCAGTTCTTCAGGCCACCACAGATACGCAGTATTTT

v_gene: TRBV5-4
abundance: .
j_gene: TRBJ2-3
len: 16
d_gene: TRBD2
CDR3aa: CASSIGLAGIRGTQYF
CDR3nt: TGTGCCAGCAGCATTGGACTAGCGGGGATCAGAGGGACGCAGTATTTT

v_gene: TRBV5-1
abundance: .
j_gene: TRBJ2-1
len: 14
d_gene: .
CDR3aa: CASSSMRTAGEQFF
CDR3nt: TGCGCCAGCAGCTCCATGAGGACTGCGGGGGAGCAGTTCTTC

v_gene: TRBV29-1
abundance: .
j_gene: TRBJ2-7
len: 15
d_gene: TRBD1
CDR3aa: CSVEDPGTGSGEQYF
CDR3nt: TGCAGCGTTGAAGATCCCGGGACAGGGAGTGGCGAGCAGTACTTC

v_gene: TRBV12-3/TRBV12-4
abundance: .
j_gene: TRBJ2-7
len: 12
d_gene: .
CDR3aa: CASKGISYEQYF
CDR3nt: TGTGCCAGCAAGGGGATTTCCTACGAGCAGTACTTC

v_gene: TRBV5-1
abundance: .
j_gene: TRBJ2-3
len: 15
d_gene: TRBD1
CDR3aa: CASSKGQGAPDTQYF
CDR3nt: TGCGCCAGCAGCAAAGGACAGGGGGCCCCAGATACGCAGTATTTT

v_gene: TRBV7-2
abundance: .
j_gene: TRBJ1-1
len: 14
d_gene: .
CDR3aa: CASSLTFKNTEAFF
CDR3nt: TGTGCCAGCAGCCTGACATTCAAGAACACTGAAGCTTTCTTT

v_gene: TRBV27
abundance: .
j_gene: TRBJ1-3
len: 16
d_gene: .
CDR3aa: CASSLHLSGSGNTIYF
CDR3nt: TGTGCCAGCAGCCTACATCTAAGCGGCTCTGGAAACACCATATATTTT

v_gene: TRBV19
abundance: .
j_gene: TRBJ1-4
len: 15
d_gene: .
CDR3aa: CASSRNPATNEKLFF
CDR3nt: TGTGCCAGTAGTCGAAACCCAGCAACTAATGAAAAACTGTTTTTT

v_gene: TRBV2
abundance: .
j_gene: TRBJ2-2
len: 14
d_gene: .
CDR3aa: CASKRQENTGELFF
CDR3nt: TGTGCCAGTAAAAGACAGGAGAACACCGGGGAGCTGTTTTTT

v_gene: TRBV30
abundance: few
j_gene: TRBJ1-6
len: 13
d_gene: TRBD1
CDR3aa: CAWSVQGDSPLHF
CDR3nt: TGTGCCTGGAGTGTACAGGGGGATTCACCCCTCCACTTT

v_gene: TRBV7-6
abundance: .
j_gene: TRBJ2-1
len: 16
d_gene: .
CDR3aa: CASSLGRLGSYNEQFF
CDR3nt: TGTGCCAGCAGCTTAGGACGACTAGGCTCCTACAATGAGCAGTTCTTC

v_gene: TRBV19
abundance: .
j_gene: TRBJ2-3
len: 14
d_gene: .
CDR3aa: CASSVRISTDTQYF
CDR3nt: TGTGCCAGTAGTGTCAGGATCAGCACAGATACGCAGTATTTT

v_gene: TRBV3-1/TRBV3-2
abundance: .
j_gene: TRBJ1-2
len: 14
d_gene: .
CDR3aa: CASSQGEGGYGYTF
CDR3nt: TGTGCCAGCAGCCAAGGGGAGGGGGGATATGGCTACACCTTC

v_gene: TRBV10-2
abundance: .
j_gene: TRBJ1-2
len: 13
d_gene: .
CDR3aa: CATIPGKAYGYTF
CDR3nt: TGCGCCACGATCCCAGGGAAAGCCTATGGCTACACCTTC

v_gene: TRBV18
abundance: .
j_gene: TRBJ1-6
len: 15
d_gene: .
CDR3aa: CASSPPLGDNSPLHF
CDR3nt: TGTGCCAGCTCACCACCTCTCGGTGATAATTCACCCCTCCACTTT

v_gene: TRBV4-1
abundance: .
j_gene: TRBJ2-5
len: 16
d_gene: TRBD2
CDR3aa: CASSLEGLAGVETQYF
CDR3nt: TGCGCCAGCAGCCTAGAGGGACTAGCGGGAGTAGAGACCCAGTACTTC

v_gene: TRBV18
abundance: .
j_gene: TRBJ1-4
len: 16
d_gene: TRBD1
CDR3aa: CASSPRQGRAVEKLFF
CDR3nt: TGTGCCAGCTCACCCAGACAGGGCCGGGCAGTTGAAAAACTGTTTTTT

v_gene: TRBV13
abundance: .
j_gene: TRBJ2-1
len: 14
d_gene: TRBD2
CDR3aa: CASSPKTSNNEQFF
CDR3nt: TGTGCCAGCAGCCCAAAGACTAGCAACAATGAGCAGTTCTTC

v_gene: TRBV19
abundance: .
j_gene: TRBJ1-5
len: 16
d_gene: TRBD1
CDR3aa: CASSTRGTAPNQPQHF
CDR3nt: TGTGCCAGTAGCACTAGGGGGACAGCTCCCAATCAGCCCCAGCATTTT

v_gene: TRBV7-2
abundance: .
j_gene: TRBJ1-1
len: 16
d_gene: TRBD1
CDR3aa: CASGRQGESGNTEAFF
CDR3nt: TGTGCCAGCGGCAGACAGGGCGAGAGCGGGAACACTGAAGCTTTCTTT

v_gene: TRBV7-9
abundance: .
j_gene: TRBJ1-3
len: 17
d_gene: TRBD1
CDR3aa: CASSGRTGSVSGNTIYF
CDR3nt: TGTGCCAGCAGCGGGAGGACAGGTTCGGTTTCTGGAAACACCATATATTTT

v_gene: TRBV25-1
abundance: .
j_gene: TRBJ1-3
len: 14
d_gene: .
CDR3aa: CASSDRVAGNTIYF
CDR3nt: TGTGCCAGCAGTGACCGGGTTGCTGGAAACACCATATATTTT

v_gene: TRBV19
abundance: few
j_gene: TRBJ1-4
len: 14
d_gene: TRBD1
CDR3aa: CASSMGQGREKLFF
CDR3nt: TGTGCCAGTAGTATGGGACAGGGACGTGAAAAACTGTTTTTT

v_gene: TRBV11-3
abundance: few
j_gene: TRBJ2-7
len: 14
d_gene: TRBD1
CDR3aa: CASSLIGQAYEQYF
CDR3nt: TGTGCCAGCAGCTTAATCGGACAGGCCTACGAGCAGTACTTC

v_gene: TRBV9
abundance: many
j_gene: TRBJ2-7
len: 15
d_gene: TRBD2
CDR3aa: CASSVGPSGVYEQYF
CDR3nt: TGTGCCAGCAGCGTAGGCCCTAGCGGGGTCTACGAGCAGTACTTC

v_gene: TRBV10-3
abundance: once
j_gene: TRBJ1-1
len: 14
d_gene: .
CDR3aa: CAISVGGGGTEAFF
CDR3nt: TGTGCCATCAGTGTAGGGGGGGGCGGCACTGAAGCTTTCTTT

v_gene: TRBV6-5
abundance: .
j_gene: TRBJ1-4
len: 16
d_gene: .
CDR3aa: CASSYSFGATNEKLFF
CDR3nt: TGTGCCAGCAGTTACTCCTTCGGGGCAACTAATGAAAAACTGTTTTTT

v_gene: TRBV7-9
abundance: .
j_gene: TRBJ2-7
len: 12
d_gene: .
CDR3aa: CASSLDDRGKYF
CDR3nt: TGTGCCAGCAGCTTAGACGATCGGGGGAAGTACTTC

v_gene: TRBV5-1
abundance: .
j_gene: TRBJ1-1
len: 11
d_gene: .
CDR3aa: CASSFGTEAFF
CDR3nt: TGCGCCAGCAGCTTCGGCACTGAAGCTTTCTTT